Sequencing of this T cell receptor (beta chain) was carried out in a study of control samples from healthy donors and cancer patients. From germline, CDR1 is SGHDT and CDR2 YYEEEE. The V and J ends lost 4 bases and 13 bases respectively, with 17 bases between them. The CDR3 covers 12 residues. Libraries were prepared by immunoSEQ multiplex PCR; TCRdb keeps only in-frame clonotypes and omits some of them. The top ten clones hold less than 40% of a sample with 130,000 or so clones, more than 70% of them seen once. The rearrangement uses TRBV5-6 and TRBJ1-2, with a weak D call TRBD1 (5 bases). This clonotype originated in a man aged 45-60 years in good health. The specimen was blood. The CDR3 here is CASSRQTVHSTF. CDR3 nucleotide sequence: TGTGCCAGCAGCCGACAGACGGTCCATAGCACCTTC.